This T cell receptor beta chain was captured in a study of blood T cell repertoires in COVID-19. Across the study: Spain, Italy and the United States supplied samples that represented acute and convalescent COVID-19. Sources were T cells, B-cell-depleted T cells, or PBMCs; the material itself was cDNA or gDNA.

Generated by immunoSEQ multiplex PCR, the TCRdb table keeps only in-frame clones and is missing some. The table records approximately 96,000 clones, nearly 90% of them present only once. The germline V and J ends were trimmed by 1 base and 1 base, with 4 bases remaining between them. The CDR3 extends over 13 amino acids. CDR1 SGHVS and CDR2 FQNEAQ come from the germline V gene. The sample comprised peripheral blood. This chain joins TRBV7-8 and TRBJ1-1; D unresolved. The clonotype was recovered from a woman older than 75 with acute or convalescent COVID-19. The CDR3: CASSLVANTEAFF. The DNA of the CDR3 is TGTGCCAGCAGCTTAGTAGCGAACACTGAAGCTTTCTTT.